This T cell receptor (beta chain) derives from a study of regulatory T cells in long-lasting Graves disease. This clonotype was recorded at least ten times. HTBI primers from iRepertoire and Arm-PCR of CDR3 regions yielded the TCR beta libraries. TCRdb redid the calling of the multiplex PCR reads with MiXCR, one entry per CDR3 protein. The table includes 200,000 to 250,000 distinct CDR3 sequences, approximately 18% detected once. Time point described: newly diagnosed GD, antithyroid drugs for less than 3 months. The TCR library used RNA extracted from PBMCs. CDR3 size: 16 residues. Between the trimmed V and J ends, which lost 0 bases and 0 bases, there was a span of 6 bases. CDR1 is SEHNR and CDR2 is FQNEAQ in the germline V gene (reference sequence). A further study also used this sample, focusing on T cells in Graves' hyperthyroidism and ophthalmopathy.

This receptor was identified in a woman younger than 45 with Graves disease. The sequencing here drew on peripheral blood mononuclear cells (PBMCs), taken at new diagnosis, from a patient treated with antithyroid drugs. The chain links TRBV7-9 to TRBJ2-6; D is unclear. For the CDR3, the DNA is TGTGCCAGCAGCTTAGCAGACCACTCTGGGGCCAACGTCCTGACTTTC. Translated: CASSLADHSGANVLTF.